The 4 T cell receptor beta chains below all came from one sample that was sequenced in a study of T cells in Graves' hyperthyroidism and ophthalmopathy. Amplified regions were TCR beta CDR3 sequences from RNA transcripts. TCR CDR3 regions were first amplified by RT-PCR with HTBI primers. In TCRdb, the multiplex PCR reads were re-called with MiXCR into one record per CDR3 protein. The sample consists of roughly 290,000 distinct CDR3 sequences, about 17% of them appearing once. Sample: blood. Receptors originate from an older woman with Graves' ophthalmopathy.

This chain connects TRBV7-6 to TRBJ1-6; no reliable D call. CDR1 is SGHVS and CDR2 is FNYEAQ in the germline V gene. There are 14 residues in the CDR3. The V and J ends lost 6 bases and 9 bases respectively, with 15 bases between them. CDR3 sequence (DNA): TGTGCCAGCAGTTCGACTGGCCGTCTTTCACCCCTCCACTTT. Translated: CASSSTGRLSPLHF.

This clonotype was detected ten times or more. CDR3 protein: CASSLGGGPGDTQYF. The CDR3 coding sequence is TGTGCCAGCAGCTTAGGGGGGGGGCCCGGAGATACGCAGTATTTT. The chain has TRBV7-2 and TRBJ2-3, with D possibly TRBD2 on 7 matching bases. The CDR3 runs 15 residues. CDR1 and CDR2 from the germline V gene are SGHTA and FQGNSA. V gave up 1 base and J gave up 5 bases, with 13 bases separating them.

The chain has TRBV20-1 and TRBJ2-1, with 9 bases lining up with TRBD2. The CDR3 is 15 residues long. Germline CDR1 DFQATT, CDR2 SNEGSKA (reference sequence). Losses at the gene ends were 6 bases for V and 5 bases for J; bases not matched to a gene: 11. The CDR3 spells CSAPLRLAGNNEQFF. The CDR3 DNA sequence: TGCAGTGCCCCCCTGCGTCTAGCGGGAAACAATGAGCAGTTCTTC.

A few counts support this clonotype. An end of the junction differs from the germline gene, which may be a read error. V is TRBV9 and J is TRBJ2-3; no firm D call. Looked up from germline, CDR1 is SGDLS and CDR2 is YYNGEE. The CDR3 has 15 residues. Here the CDR3 DNA reads TGTGCCAGCAGCGTAGAGGGTCACCCCACAGATACACAGTATTTT. Protein sequence: CASSVEGHPTDTQYF.